This is a list of T cell receptor beta chains from one sample in a study of tumor-infiltrating lymphocytes in primary liver carcinoma. Via MiXCR, TCRdb re-called the multiplex PCR reads, giving one row per CDR3 protein. Of 80,000 to 100,000 distinct CDR3 sequences in the sample, just over 65% were seen once. Sequenced sample: tumor-adjacent normal liver tissue. These receptors were collected from a man between 35 and 55 years old with primary liver carcinoma and hepatitis B virus infection. Each CDR3 is given with its conserved first and last residue.

15,TRBJ2-1,TRBV19,CASSIRTSGKNEQFF
14,TRBJ1-5,TRBV6-2/TRBV6-3,CASSRTGGNQPHHF
17,TRBJ2-7,TRBV5-1,CASSQPSPSGYTYEQYF
19,TRBJ2-1,TRBV11-3,CASSLDLYAAGLVYNEQFF
16,TRBJ1-6,TRBV4-2,CASSESQGWAYSPLHF
12,TRBJ2-1,TRBV12-3/TRBV12-4,CASSLRYNEQFF
14,TRBJ2-7,TRBV6-5,CATMAGESSYEQYF
16,TRBJ1-4,TRBV4-1,CASGQVPGTGNERLFF
13,TRBJ2-7,TRBV11-2,CTSSSSLAHEHYF
15,TRBJ2-3,TRBV7-8,CASSLDGPGAGTQYF
13,TRBJ2-5,TRBV9,CASSPEASETQYF
13,TRBJ2-7,TRBV5-5,CASNTGQGCEQYF
13,TRBJ2-7,TRBV11-2,CASIPTSTFEQYF
16,TRBJ1-2,TRBV28,CASSPTGGGKSNGYTF
14,TRBJ2-3,TRBV29-1,CSVGGMGDTDTQYF
13,TRBJ2-1,TRBV11-1,CASSLGPVNEQFF
12,TRBJ2-7,TRBV6-1,CASSEWVGEQYF
15,TRBJ2-7,TRBV28,CASRPSGQGGYEQYF
13,TRBJ1-2,TRBV20-1,CSARVPSRVEYTF
14,TRBJ2-1,TRBV11-2,CASSSTGPGNGQFF
17,TRBJ2-3,TRBV12-3/TRBV12-4,CASGPTTSGIYTDTQCF
15,TRBJ2-1,TRBV11-1,CASSLAGGLYNEQFF